One T cell receptor beta chain is described in this entry. The memory fraction was CD4+CD45RO+CD25- cells. The junction had 7 bases not matched to a gene; V was cut back by 7 bases and J by 6 bases. The CDR3 consists of 14 residues. Per the germline V gene, CDR1 is DFQATT and CDR2 is SNEGSKA (reference sequence). TCRdb ran MiXCR on the 5' RACE reads and lists one entry per CDR3 protein. The repertoire holds about 64,000 distinct CDR3 sequences, with around a fifth as singletons. This sequence was found in a female donor with breast cancer. This chain uses TRBV20-1 with TRBJ2-1, with TRBD2 matching 12 bases. Sequenced sample: memory CD4+ T cells sorted from a lymph node. Subset described: memory CD4+ T cells, CD4+CD45RO+CD25-. The DNA for the CDR3 is TGCAGTGGCGTTCCGGGACTAGCGGGCAATGAGCAGTTCTTC. Residues: CSGVPGLAGNEQFF.